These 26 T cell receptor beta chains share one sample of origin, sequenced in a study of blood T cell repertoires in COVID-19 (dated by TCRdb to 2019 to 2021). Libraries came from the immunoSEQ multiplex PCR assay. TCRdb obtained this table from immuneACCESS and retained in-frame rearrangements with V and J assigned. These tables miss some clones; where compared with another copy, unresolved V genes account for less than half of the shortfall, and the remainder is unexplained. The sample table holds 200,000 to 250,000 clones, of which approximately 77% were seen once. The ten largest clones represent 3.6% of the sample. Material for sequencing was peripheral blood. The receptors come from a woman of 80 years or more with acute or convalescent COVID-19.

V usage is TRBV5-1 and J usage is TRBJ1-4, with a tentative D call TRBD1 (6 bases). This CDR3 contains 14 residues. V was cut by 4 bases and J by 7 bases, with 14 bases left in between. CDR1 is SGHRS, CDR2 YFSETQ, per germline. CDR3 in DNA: TGCGCCAGCAGCCAAACAGGGATTAGTGAAAAACTGTTTTTT. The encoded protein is CASSQTGISEKLFF.

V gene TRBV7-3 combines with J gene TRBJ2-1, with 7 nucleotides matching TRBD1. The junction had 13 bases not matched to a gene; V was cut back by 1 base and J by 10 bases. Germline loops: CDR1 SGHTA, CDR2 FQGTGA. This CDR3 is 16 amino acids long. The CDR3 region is CASSLMRGGPPWEQFF. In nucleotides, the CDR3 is TGTGCCAGCAGCTTAATGCGAGGGGGCCCTCCCTGGGAGCAGTTCTTC.

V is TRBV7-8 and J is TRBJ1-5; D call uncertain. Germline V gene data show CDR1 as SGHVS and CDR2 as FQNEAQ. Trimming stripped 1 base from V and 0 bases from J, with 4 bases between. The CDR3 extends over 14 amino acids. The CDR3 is CASSLVSSNQPQHF. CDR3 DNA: TGTGCCAGCAGCTTAGTTAGTAGCAATCAGCCCCAGCATTTT.

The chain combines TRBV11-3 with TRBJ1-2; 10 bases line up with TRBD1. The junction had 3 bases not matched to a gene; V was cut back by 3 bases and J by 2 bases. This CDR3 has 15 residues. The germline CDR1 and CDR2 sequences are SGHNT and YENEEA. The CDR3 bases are TGTGCCAGCAGCTTTCCGGGACAGGGGAACTATGGCTACACCTTC. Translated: CASSFPGQGNYGYTF.

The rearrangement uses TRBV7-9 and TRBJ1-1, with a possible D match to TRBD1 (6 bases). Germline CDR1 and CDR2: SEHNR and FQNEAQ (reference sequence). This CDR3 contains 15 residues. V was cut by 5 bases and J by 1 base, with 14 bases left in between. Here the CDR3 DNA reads TGTGCCAGCAGCCCTCAGGGGATGCCGAACACTGAAGCTTTCTTT. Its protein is CASSPQGMPNTEAFF.

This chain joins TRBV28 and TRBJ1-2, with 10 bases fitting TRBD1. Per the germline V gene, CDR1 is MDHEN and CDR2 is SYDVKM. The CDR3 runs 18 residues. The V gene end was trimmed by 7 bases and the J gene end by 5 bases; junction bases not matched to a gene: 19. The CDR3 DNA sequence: TGTGCCAGCAACCCTTCCTTAGGGGGGGACAGGGGATGGTATGGCTACACCTTC. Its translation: CASNPSLGGDRGWYGYTF.

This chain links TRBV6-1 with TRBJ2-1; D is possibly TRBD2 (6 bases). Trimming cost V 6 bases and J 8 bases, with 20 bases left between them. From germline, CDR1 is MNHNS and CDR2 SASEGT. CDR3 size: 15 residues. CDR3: CASSHGPTRLDEQFF. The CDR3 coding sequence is TGTGCCAGCAGCCACGGTCCGACTAGACTAGATGAGCAGTTCTTC.

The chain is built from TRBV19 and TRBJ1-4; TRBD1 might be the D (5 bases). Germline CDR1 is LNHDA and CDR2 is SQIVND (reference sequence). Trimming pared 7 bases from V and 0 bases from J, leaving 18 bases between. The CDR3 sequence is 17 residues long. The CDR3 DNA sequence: TGTGCCAGTACTACCACCGTGGGGCCTGCAACTAATGAAAAACTGTTTTTT. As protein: CASTTTVGPATNEKLFF.

The CDR3 DNA sequence: TGTGCCAGCAGCCTAGCGGGGAAAGAGACCCAGTACTTC. Translated: CASSLAGKETQYF. The V call is TRBV7-3, the J call TRBJ2-5, with 9 bases aligning to TRBD2. Germline assignment: CDR1 SGHTA and CDR2 FQGTGA. The CDR3 is 13 residues long. The trim removed 5 bases at V and 3 bases at J, leaving 1 base unmatched. Full variable domain (remainder filled in from reference TRBV7-3 and TRBJ2-5): GAGVSQTPSNKVTEKGKYVELRCDPISGHTALYWYRQSLGQGPEFLIYFQGTGAADDSGLPNDRFFAVRPEGSVSTLKIQRTERGDSAVYLCASSLAGKETQYFGPGTRLLVL.

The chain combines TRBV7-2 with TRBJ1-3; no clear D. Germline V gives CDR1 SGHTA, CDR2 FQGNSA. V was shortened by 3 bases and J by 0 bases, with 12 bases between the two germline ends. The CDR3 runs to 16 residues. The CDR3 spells CASSFSASVSGNTIYF. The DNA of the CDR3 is TGTGCCAGCAGCTTTTCCGCTAGCGTCTCTGGAAACACCATATATTTT.

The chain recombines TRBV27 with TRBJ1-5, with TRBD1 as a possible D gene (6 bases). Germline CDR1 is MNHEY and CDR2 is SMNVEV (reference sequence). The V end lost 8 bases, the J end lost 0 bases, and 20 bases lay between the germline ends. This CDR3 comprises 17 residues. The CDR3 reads CASSPRGSAYSNQPQHF. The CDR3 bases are TGTGCCAGCTCTCCGAGGGGGTCCGCTTATAGCAATCAGCCCCAGCATTTT.

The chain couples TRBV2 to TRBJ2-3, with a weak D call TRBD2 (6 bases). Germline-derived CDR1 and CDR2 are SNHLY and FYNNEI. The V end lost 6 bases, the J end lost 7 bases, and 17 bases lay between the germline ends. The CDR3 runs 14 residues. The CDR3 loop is CASSVPGDSHTQYF. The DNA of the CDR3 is TGTGCCAGCAGCGTACCCGGGGACTCACATACGCAGTATTTT. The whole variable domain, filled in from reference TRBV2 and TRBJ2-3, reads EPEVTQTPSHQVTQMGQEVILRCVPISNHLYFYWYRQILGQKVEFLVSFYNNEISEKSEIFDDQFSVERPDGSNFTLKIRSTKLEDSAMYFCASSVPGDSHTQYFGPGTRLTVL.

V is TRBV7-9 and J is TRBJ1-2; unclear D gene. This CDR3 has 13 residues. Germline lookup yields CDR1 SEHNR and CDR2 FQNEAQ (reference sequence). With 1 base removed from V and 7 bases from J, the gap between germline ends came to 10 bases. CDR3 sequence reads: CASSLGGRGGYTF. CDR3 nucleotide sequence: TGTGCCAGCAGCTTAGGAGGGCGGGGTGGCTACACCTTC.

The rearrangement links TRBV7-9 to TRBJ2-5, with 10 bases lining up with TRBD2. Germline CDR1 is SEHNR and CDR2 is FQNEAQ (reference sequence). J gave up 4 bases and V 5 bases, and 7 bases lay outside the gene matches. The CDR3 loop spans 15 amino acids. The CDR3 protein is CASSILAGVGETQYF. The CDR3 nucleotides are TGTGCCAGCAGCATCCTAGCGGGGGTGGGAGAGACCCAGTACTTC.

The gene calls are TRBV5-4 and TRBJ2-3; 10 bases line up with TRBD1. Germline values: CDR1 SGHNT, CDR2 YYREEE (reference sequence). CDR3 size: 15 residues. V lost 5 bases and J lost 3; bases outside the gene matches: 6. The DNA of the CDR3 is TGTGCCAGCAGTTCCAGGACAGGGGGAACAGATACGCAGTATTTT. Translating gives CASSSRTGGTDTQYF.

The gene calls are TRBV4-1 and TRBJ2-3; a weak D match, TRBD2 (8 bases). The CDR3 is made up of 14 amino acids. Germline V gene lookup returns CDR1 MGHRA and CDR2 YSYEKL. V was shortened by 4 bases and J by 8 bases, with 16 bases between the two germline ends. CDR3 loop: CASSPREGASTQYF. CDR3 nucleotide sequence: TGCGCCAGCAGCCCCCGGGAGGGGGCTTCTACGCAGTATTTT.

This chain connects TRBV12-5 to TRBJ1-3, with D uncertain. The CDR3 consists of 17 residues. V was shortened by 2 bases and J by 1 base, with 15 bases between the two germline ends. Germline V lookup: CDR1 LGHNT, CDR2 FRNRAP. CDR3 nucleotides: TGTGCTAGTGGTTTGCGTCTTCCTGCAGTGTCTGGAAACACCATATATTTT. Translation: CASGLRLPAVSGNTIYF.

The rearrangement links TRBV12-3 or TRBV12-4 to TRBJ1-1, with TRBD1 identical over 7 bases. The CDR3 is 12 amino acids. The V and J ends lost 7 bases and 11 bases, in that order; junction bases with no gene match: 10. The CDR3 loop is CASTRTTGSAFF. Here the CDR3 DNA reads TGTGCCAGCACCCGTACGACAGGGAGTGCTTTCTTT.

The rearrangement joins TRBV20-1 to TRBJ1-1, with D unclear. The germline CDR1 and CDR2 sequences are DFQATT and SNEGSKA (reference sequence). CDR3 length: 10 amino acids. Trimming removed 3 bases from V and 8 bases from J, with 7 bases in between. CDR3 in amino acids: CSASTGEAFF. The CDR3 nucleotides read TGCAGTGCTAGTACCGGGGAAGCTTTCTTT.

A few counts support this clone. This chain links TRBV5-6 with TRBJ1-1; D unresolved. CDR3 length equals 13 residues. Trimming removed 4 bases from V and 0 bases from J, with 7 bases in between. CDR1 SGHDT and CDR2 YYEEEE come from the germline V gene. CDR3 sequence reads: CASSPVLNTEAFF. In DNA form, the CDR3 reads TGTGCCAGCAGCCCCGTGTTGAACACTGAAGCTTTCTTT.

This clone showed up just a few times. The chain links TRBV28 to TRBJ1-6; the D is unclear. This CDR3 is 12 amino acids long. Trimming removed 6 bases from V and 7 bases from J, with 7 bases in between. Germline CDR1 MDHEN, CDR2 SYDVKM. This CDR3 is CASRVGNSPLHF. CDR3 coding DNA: TGTGCCAGCAGGGTCGGGAATTCACCCCTCCACTTT.

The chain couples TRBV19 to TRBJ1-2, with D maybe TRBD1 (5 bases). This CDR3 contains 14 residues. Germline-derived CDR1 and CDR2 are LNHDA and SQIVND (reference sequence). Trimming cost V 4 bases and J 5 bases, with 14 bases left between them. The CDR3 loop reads CASSTRGTRYGYTF. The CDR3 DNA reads TGTGCCAGTAGTACTAGGGGAACGAGGTATGGCTACACCTTC. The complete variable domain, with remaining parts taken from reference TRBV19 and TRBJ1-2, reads DGGITQSPKYLFRKEGQNVTLSCEQNLNHDAMYWYRQDPGQGLRLIYYSQIVNDFQKGDIAEGYSVSREKKESFPLTVTSAQKNPTAFYLCASSTRGTRYGYTFGSGTRLTVV.

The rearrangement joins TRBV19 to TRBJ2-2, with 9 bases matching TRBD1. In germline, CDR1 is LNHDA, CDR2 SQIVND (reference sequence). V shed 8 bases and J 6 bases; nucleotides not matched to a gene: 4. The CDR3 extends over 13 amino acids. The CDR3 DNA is TGTGCCAGTGGGACAGGGAGGCCCGGGGAGCTGTTTTTT. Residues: CASGTGRPGELFF.

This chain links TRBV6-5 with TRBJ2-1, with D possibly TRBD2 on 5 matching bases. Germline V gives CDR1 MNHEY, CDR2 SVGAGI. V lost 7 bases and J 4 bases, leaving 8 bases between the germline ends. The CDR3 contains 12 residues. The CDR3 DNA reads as TGTGCCAGCAAAGGCGGGTACAATGAGCAGTTCTTC. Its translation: CASKGGYNEQFF.

The CDR3 coding sequence is TGTGCCAGTAGTATAGCAGGGGTGGATCAGCCCCAGCATTTT. As protein: CASSIAGVDQPQHF. The chain is built from TRBV19 and TRBJ1-5; D is perhaps TRBD1 (6 bases). The length of the CDR3 is 14 residues. V was shortened by 1 base and J by 5 bases, with 9 bases between the two germline ends. CDR1 LNHDA and CDR2 SQIVND come from the germline V gene (reference sequence). Full variable domain (outside the CDR3, taken from reference TRBV19 and TRBJ1-5): DGGITQSPKYLFRKEGQNVTLSCEQNLNHDAMYWYRQDPGQGLRLIYYSQIVNDFQKGDIAEGYSVSREKKESFPLTVTSAQKNPTAFYLCASSIAGVDQPQHFGDGTRLSIL.

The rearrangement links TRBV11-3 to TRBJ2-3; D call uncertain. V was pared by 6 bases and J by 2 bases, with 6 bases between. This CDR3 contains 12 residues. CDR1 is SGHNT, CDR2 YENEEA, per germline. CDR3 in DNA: TGTGCCAGCAGTTTTCTCACAGATACGCAGTATTTT. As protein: CASSFLTDTQYF.